The following is a T cell receptor (beta chain) sequence with its context. The CDR3 extends over 14 amino acids. V was pared by 6 bases and J by 0 bases, with 9 bases between. CDR1 is MDHEN, CDR2 SYDVKM, per germline. RNA was extracted and reverse transcribed into cDNA as the sequencing template. Only in-frame clones appear in the TCRdb table, and some are missing; sequencing was by immunoSEQ multiplex PCR. The table includes 150,000 to 200,000 clones, 45% to 60% detected once. This entry is derived from a study of CD8+ T cells in alopecia areata. PBMCs yielded sorted CD4+ and CD8+ T cells. This chain joins TRBV28 and TRBJ2-4, with D perhaps TRBD1 or TRBD2 (5 bases each). The receptor comes from a human donor in good health. Input material: CD4+ T cells sorted from blood. CDR3 nucleotides: TGTGCCAGCAGCTTTGGGACAGCCAAAAACATTCAGTACTTC. The encoded protein is CASSFGTAKNIQYF.